This paragraph covers one T cell receptor beta chain sequence. Its antigen is unknown. This sample is drawn from a study of cytomegalovirus exposure and HLA in healthy donors. Per the germline V gene, CDR1 is SGHDT and CDR2 is YYEEEE. The germline V and J ends were trimmed by 2 bases and 4 bases, with 13 bases remaining between them. The length of the CDR3 is 15 residues. Study-wide points: It was likely that a cluster of highly shared sequence variants was a sequencing artifact. A prior analysis recorded that most TCR beta V segments were productive about 87% or about 30% of the time. It was in a later analysis that TCR association rates were seen to vary by HLA locus, highest for DRB1 and lowest for HLA-C.

The PCR had 60 Vbeta and 13 Jbeta primers. Authors' processing steps: A follow-up analysis tallied around 80 million unique TCR beta chains, approximately 10 million shared. Some clones are missing from TCRdb's copy, which holds only in-frame ones; the method was immunoSEQ multiplex PCR. That table is the source of V, J and clone size, and D and trimming were worked out from the DNA. The profile shows roughly 120,000 clones, more than 70% of them singletons. The sample was PBMCs. The clonotype originates from a man in his fifties or sixties in good health and CMV-seronegative. This chain links TRBV5-6 with TRBJ1-5, with no clear D. CDR3 amino acids: CASSFYDISNQPQHF. In nucleotides, the CDR3 is TGTGCCAGCAGCTTTTATGACATCTCAAATCAGCCCCAGCATTTT. The full variable domain, with the rest looked up from reference TRBV5-6 and TRBJ1-5, is DAGVTQSPTHLIKTRGQQVTLRCSPKSGHDTVSWYQQALGQGPQFIFQYYEEEERQRGNFPDRFSGHQFPNYSSELNVNALLLGDSALYLCASSFYDISNQPQHFGDGTRLSIL.